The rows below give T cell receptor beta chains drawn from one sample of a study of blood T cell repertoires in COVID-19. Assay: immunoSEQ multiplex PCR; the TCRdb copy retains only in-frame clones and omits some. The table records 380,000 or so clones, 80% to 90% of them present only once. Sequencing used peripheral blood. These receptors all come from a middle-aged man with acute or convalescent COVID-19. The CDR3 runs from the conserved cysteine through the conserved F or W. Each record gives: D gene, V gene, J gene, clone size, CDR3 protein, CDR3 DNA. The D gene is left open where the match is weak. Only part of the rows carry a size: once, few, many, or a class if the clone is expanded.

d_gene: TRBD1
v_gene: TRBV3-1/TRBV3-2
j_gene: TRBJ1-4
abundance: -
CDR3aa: CASSQDRRGQEKLFF
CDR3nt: TGTGCCAGCAGCCAAGATCGCAGGGGGCAGGAAAAACTGTTTTTT

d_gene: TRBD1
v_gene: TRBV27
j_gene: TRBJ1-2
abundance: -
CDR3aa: CASSKGAGTGDGYTF
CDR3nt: TGTGCCAGCAGTAAAGGGGCCGGGACAGGGGACGGCTACACCTTC

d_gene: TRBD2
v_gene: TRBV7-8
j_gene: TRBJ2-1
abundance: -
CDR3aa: CASSLMNAGGITGEQFF
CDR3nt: TGTGCCAGCAGCTTGATGAACGCGGGAGGGATCACGGGAGAGCAGTTCTTC

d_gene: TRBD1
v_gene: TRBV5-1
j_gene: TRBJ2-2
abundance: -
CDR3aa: CASSPRTGGDTGELFF
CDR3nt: TGCGCCAGCAGCCCTCGGACAGGGGGGGACACCGGGGAGCTGTTTTTT

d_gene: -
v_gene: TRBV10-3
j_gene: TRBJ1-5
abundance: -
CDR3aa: CAISEHVGQSNQPQHF
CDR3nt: TGTGCCATCAGTGAGCATGTAGGACAAAGCAATCAGCCCCAGCATTTT

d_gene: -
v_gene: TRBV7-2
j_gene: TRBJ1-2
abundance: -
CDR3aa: CASSSQRGEDGYTF
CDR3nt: TGTGCCAGCAGCTCCCAGCGGGGGGAGGATGGCTACACCTTC

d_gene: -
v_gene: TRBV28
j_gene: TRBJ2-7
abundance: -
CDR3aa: CASSQGRGRPYEQYF
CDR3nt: TGTGCCAGCAGTCAGGGGAGAGGGCGACCCTACGAGCAGTACTTC

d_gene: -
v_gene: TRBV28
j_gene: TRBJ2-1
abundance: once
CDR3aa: CASSPLAQFNEQFF
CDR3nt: TGTGCCAGCAGTCCCCTAGCCCAATTCAATGAGCAGTTCTTC

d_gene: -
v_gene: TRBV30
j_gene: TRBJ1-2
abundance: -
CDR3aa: CAWRPSNNYGYTF
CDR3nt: TGTGCCTGGAGGCCCAGTAATAACTATGGCTACACCTTC

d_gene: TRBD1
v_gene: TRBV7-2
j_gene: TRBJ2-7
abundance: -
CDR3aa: CASSLEGTGTYEQYF
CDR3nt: TGTGCCAGCAGCTTAGAAGGGACAGGGACCTACGAGCAGTACTTC

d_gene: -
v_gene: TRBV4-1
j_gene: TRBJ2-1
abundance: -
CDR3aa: CASSQKGGAGTLNNEQFF
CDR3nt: TGCGCCAGCAGCCAAAAGGGGGGAGCGGGGACGCTCAACAATGAGCAGTTCTTC

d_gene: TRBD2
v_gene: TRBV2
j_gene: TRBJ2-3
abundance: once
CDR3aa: CASSRLAGAQYF
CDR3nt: TGTGCCAGCAGCCGACTAGCGGGTGCGCAGTATTTT

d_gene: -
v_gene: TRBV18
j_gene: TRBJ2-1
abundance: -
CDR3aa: CASSPGSSYNEQFF
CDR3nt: TGTGCCAGCTCACCCGGGAGCTCCTACAATGAGCAGTTCTTC

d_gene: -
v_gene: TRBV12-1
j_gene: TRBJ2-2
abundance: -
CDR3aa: CASSFTSGRAPGELFF
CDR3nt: TGTGCCAGCAGCTTCACTAGCGGGAGGGCCCCCGGGGAGCTGTTTTTT

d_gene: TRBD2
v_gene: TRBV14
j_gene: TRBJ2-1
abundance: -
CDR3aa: CASSRLAGVSYNEQFF
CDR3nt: TGTGCCAGCAGCCGGTTAGCGGGGGTCTCCTACAATGAGCAGTTCTTC

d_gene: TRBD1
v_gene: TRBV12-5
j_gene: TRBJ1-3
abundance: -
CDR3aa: CASGLGQGTGNTIYF
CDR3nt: TGTGCTAGTGGGCTTGGACAGGGAACTGGAAACACCATATATTTT

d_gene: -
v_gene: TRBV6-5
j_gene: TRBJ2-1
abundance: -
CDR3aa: CASSSDGVEQFF
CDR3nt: TGTGCCAGCAGTAGTGACGGGGTTGAGCAGTTCTTC

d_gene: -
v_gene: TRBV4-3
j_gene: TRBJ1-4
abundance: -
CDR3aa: CASSQTATGSRDEKLFF
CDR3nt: TGCGCCAGCAGCCAAACTGCGACAGGTTCTCGTGATGAAAAACTGTTTTTT

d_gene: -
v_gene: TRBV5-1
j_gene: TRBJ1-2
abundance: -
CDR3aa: CASSLSRPDGYTF
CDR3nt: TGCGCCAGCAGCTTGAGCAGGCCTGACGGCTACACCTTC

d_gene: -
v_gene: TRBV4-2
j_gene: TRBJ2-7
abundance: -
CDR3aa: CASSPGARSSYEQYF
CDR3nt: TGTGCCAGCAGCCCGGGTGCGAGGAGCTCCTACGAGCAGTACTTC

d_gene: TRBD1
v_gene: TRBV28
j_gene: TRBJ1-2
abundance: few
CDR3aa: CASRSGQGNYGYTF
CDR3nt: TGTGCCAGCAGATCGGGACAGGGGAACTATGGCTACACCTTC

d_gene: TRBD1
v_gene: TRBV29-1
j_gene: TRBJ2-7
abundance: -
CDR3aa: CSASGGAAYEQYF
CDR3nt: TGCAGCGCGTCAGGGGGCGCAGCCTACGAGCAGTACTTC

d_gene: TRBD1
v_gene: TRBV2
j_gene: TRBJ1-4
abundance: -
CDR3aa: CASSPGGSNEKLFF
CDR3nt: TGTGCCAGCAGTCCAGGGGGCAGTAATGAAAAACTGTTTTTT

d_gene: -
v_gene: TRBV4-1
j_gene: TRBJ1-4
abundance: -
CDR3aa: CASSQEGGVGEKLFF
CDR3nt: TGCGCCAGCAGCCAAGAGGGAGGGGTAGGTGAAAAACTGTTTTTT